Given below is one T cell receptor (beta chain) in context. Authors' data handling: Estimated nucleated cell counts came from reference gene primer amplification. Clones were sequenced by immunoSEQ multiplex PCR, and TCRdb holds only the in-frame ones, with some missing. V and J calls plus clone size are reproduced from that table; the DNA served to infer D and trimming. The sample contains roughly 130,000 clones, about nine tenths of which appear only once. Patients of the Seattle cohort, enrolled during active infection, were followed longitudinally. Looked up from germline, CDR1 is LGHDT and CDR2 is YNNKEL (reference sequence). CDR3 length equals 15 residues. V was trimmed by 0 bases and J by 5 bases, leaving 13 bases between them. This sample is part of a study of blood T cell repertoires in COVID-19. For the study at large: Whether acute or convalescent, the COVID-19 samples came from the United States, Italy and Spain. From T cells, B-cell-depleted T cells, or PBMCs came the material, which was cDNA or gDNA.

The chain recombines TRBV3-1 (or the pseudogene TRBV3-2) with TRBJ1-1, with D perhaps matching TRBD1 (6 bases). The sequenced sample was peripheral blood. This TCR derives from a human donor with COVID-19, enrolled during active disease. The donor label of this sample is uncertain. Here the CDR3 reads CASSQEGGLGTEAFF. The CDR3 nucleotides read TGTGCCAGCAGCCAAGAGGGGGGGCTGGGGACTGAAGCTTTCTTT.